Each of the 12 T cell receptor beta chains below was sequenced from the same sample in a study of cytomegalovirus exposure and HLA in healthy donors. Primers: 60 Vbeta forward and 13 Jbeta reverse. Sequencing used immunoSEQ multiplex PCR; TCRdb keeps in-frame clones, though not all of them. Among roughly 56,000 clones listed, around 87% were seen once. Material: PBMCs. Receptors originate from a man in his late teens or twenties in good health and CMV-seronegative.

The gene calls are TRBV6-4 and TRBJ2-5, with 9 nucleotides matching TRBD1. Germline-derived CDR1 and CDR2 are MRHNA and SNTAGT. This CDR3 has 14 residues. Trimming cost V 7 bases and J 2 bases; bases outside gene matches: 5. The chain's CDR3 is CASIWGQGQETQYF. CDR3 in DNA: TGTGCCAGCATATGGGGACAGGGACAAGAGACCCAGTACTTC.

This chain connects TRBV11-3 to TRBJ2-1, with 8 bases identical to TRBD2. The CDR3 is made up of 14 amino acids. V trimming: 5 bases; J trimming: 4 bases; junction bases outside the gene matches: 4. The germline V gene has CDR1 SGHNT and CDR2 YENEEA. DNA for the CDR3: TGTGCCAGCAGCCTTAGCGGGGAATACAATGAGCAGTTCTTC. It encodes CASSLSGEYNEQFF. Together with reference TRBV11-3 and TRBJ2-1, the CDR3 gives the full variable domain: EAGVVQSPRYKIIEKKQPVAFWCNPISGHNTLYWYLQNLGQGPELLIRYENEEAVDDSQLPKDRFSAERLKGVDSTLKIQPAELGDSAVYLCASSLSGEYNEQFFGPGTRLTVL.

The chain couples TRBV13 to TRBJ1-1; D unresolved. Per the germline V gene, CDR1 is PRHDT and CDR2 is FYEKMQ (reference sequence). There are 12 residues in the CDR3. Between the trimmed V and J ends, which lost 5 bases and 7 bases, there was a span of 11 bases. This CDR3 reads CASSRVRNEAFF. The CDR3 DNA is TGTGCCAGCAGCCGGGTACGGAATGAAGCTTTCTTT.

The genes are TRBV2 and TRBJ1-3; D not resolved. The V gene's germline CDR1 is SNHLY and CDR2 FYNNEI. Trimming removed 4 bases at V and 0 bases at J, with 13 bases between. The CDR3 runs to 16 residues. The CDR3 loop reads CASSGPPSGSGNTIYF. CDR3 coding DNA: TGTGCCAGCAGTGGTCCCCCCAGCGGCTCTGGAAACACCATATATTTT.

This chain links TRBV7-9 with TRBJ1-1, with D possibly being TRBD1 (6 bases). From germline, CDR1 is SEHNR and CDR2 FQNEAQ (reference sequence). The germline V and J ends were trimmed by 5 bases and 8 bases, with 21 bases remaining between them. The CDR3 covers 15 residues. The CDR3 DNA sequence: TGTGCCAGCAGCAGAGGACAGATTTCTTTCGGGGAAGCTTTCTTT. Its protein is CASSRGQISFGEAFF.

This clone was seen only once. This chain links TRBV7-9 with TRBJ1-5, with D unclear. The V end lost 1 base, the J end lost 7 bases, and 5 bases lay between the germline ends. Germline lookup yields CDR1 SEHNR and CDR2 FQNEAQ (reference sequence). CDR3 length: 12 amino acids. For the CDR3, the DNA is TGTGCCAGCAGCTTAGACGGGCAGCCCCAGCATTTT. It encodes CASSLDGQPQHF.

V usage is TRBV6-5 and J usage is TRBJ1-4; possibly TRBD1 for D (6 bases). CDR1 MNHEY and CDR2 SVGAGI come from the germline V gene. The CDR3 length is 14 residues. Trimming took off 5 bases at V and 6 bases at J, with 13 bases between the two ends. CDR3 sequence (DNA): TGTGCCAGCAGTAAGGGGGTCGGTCATGAAAAACTGTTTTTT. This sequence encodes CASSKGVGHEKLFF.

The chain uses TRBV20-1 and TRBJ1-1; possibly TRBD1 for D (6 bases). The CDR3 totals 11 residues. CDR1 is DFQATT, CDR2 SNEGSKA, per germline (reference sequence). V was trimmed by 6 bases and J by 11 bases, leaving 16 bases between them. CDR3 DNA: TGCAGTGCCACCTCCGGGCAGGGGGCTTTCTTT. Translation gives CSATSGQGAFF.

The rearrangement links TRBV19 to TRBJ1-5; D is ambiguous. Germline V gene sequence: CDR1 LNHDA, CDR2 SQIVND (reference sequence). V lost 9 bases and J 0 bases, leaving 12 bases between the germline ends. The CDR3 sequence is 14 residues long. The DNA of the CDR3 is TGTGCCAGCAAGACGGGAATTAGCAATCAGCCCCAGCATTTT. Its protein is CASKTGISNQPQHF.

CDR3 sequence (DNA): TGTGCCAGCTCACCGACGGACAGGATCTACGAGCAGTACTTC. It encodes CASSPTDRIYEQYF. V and J are TRBV18 and TRBJ2-7, with 7 bases fitting TRBD1. Germline values: CDR1 KGHSH, CDR2 LQKENI. This CDR3 spans 14 amino acids. The V and J ends lost 3 bases and 3 bases, in that order; junction bases with no gene match: 5. Supplemented by reference TRBV18 and TRBJ2-7, the full variable domain reads NAGVMQNPRHLVRRRGQEARLRCSPMKGHSHVYWYRQLPEEGLKFMVYLQKENIIDESGMPKERFSAEFPKEGPSILRIQQVVRGDSAAYFCASSPTDRIYEQYFGPGTRLTVT.

The V call is TRBV10-3, the J call TRBJ2-3; a weak D match, TRBD2 (5 bases). V lost 0 bases and J lost 5, with 9 bases in between. CDR1 ENHRY and CDR2 SYGVKD come from the germline V gene. This CDR3 comprises 14 residues. The CDR3 is CAISESAGVDTQYF. The CDR3 DNA is TGTGCCATCAGTGAGTCTGCCGGGGTAGATACGCAGTATTTT.

This chain uses TRBV2 with TRBJ2-7; weak D call: TRBD1 (5 bases). The V gene lost 4 bases and the J gene lost 3 bases, with 13 bases spanning the gap. Germline CDR1 reads SNHLY; CDR2 reads FYNNEI. This CDR3 has 14 amino acids. The CDR3: CASSVEDNDYEQYF. In DNA, the CDR3 is TGTGCCAGCAGTGTCGAGGACAACGACTACGAGCAGTACTTC.